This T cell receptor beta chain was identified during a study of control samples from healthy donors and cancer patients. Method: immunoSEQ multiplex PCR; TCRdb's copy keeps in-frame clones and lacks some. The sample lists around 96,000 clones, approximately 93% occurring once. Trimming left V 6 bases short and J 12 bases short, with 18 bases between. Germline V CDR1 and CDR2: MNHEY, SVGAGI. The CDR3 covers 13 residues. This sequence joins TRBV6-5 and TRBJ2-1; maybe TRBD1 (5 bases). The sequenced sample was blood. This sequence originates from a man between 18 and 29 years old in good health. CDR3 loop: CASSQLGALGQFF. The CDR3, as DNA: TGTGCCAGCAGCCAGCTAGGGGCGCTGGGGCAGTTCTTC.